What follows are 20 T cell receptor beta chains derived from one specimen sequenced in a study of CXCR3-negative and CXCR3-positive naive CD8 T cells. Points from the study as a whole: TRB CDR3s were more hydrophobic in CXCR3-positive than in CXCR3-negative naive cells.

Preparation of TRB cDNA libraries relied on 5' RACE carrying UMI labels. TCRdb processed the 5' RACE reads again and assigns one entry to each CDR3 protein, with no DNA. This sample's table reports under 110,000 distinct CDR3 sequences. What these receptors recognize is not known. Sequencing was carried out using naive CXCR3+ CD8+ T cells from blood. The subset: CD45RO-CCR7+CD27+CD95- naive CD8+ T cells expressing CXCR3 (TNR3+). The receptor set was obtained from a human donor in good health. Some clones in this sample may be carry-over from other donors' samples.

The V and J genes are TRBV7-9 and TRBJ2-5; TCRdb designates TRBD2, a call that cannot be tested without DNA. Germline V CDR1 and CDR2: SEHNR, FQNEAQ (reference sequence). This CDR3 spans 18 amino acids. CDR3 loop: CASSPPSKGRGGQETQYF.

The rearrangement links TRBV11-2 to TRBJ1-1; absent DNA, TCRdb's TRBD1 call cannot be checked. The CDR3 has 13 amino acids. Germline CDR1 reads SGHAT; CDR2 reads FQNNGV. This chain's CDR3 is CASSLMQGGEAFF.

CDR3 sequence: CASSQDRAGRGEKLFF. The chain combines TRBV4-1 with TRBJ1-4; checking the TCRdb D call of TRBD1 is not possible without DNA. Per the germline V gene, CDR1 is MGHRA and CDR2 is YSYEKL. The length of the CDR3 is 16 residues.

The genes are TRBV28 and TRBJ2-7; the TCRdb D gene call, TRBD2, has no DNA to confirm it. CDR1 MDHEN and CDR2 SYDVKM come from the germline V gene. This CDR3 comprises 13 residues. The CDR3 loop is CASSGLRSYEQYF.

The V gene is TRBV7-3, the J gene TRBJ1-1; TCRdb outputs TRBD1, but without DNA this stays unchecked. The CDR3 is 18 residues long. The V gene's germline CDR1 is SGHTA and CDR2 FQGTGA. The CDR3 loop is CASSLTRLDRVVSTEAFF.

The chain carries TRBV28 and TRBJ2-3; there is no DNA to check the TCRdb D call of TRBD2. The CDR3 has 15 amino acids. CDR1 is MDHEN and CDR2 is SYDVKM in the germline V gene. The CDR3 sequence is CASSLAGMSTDTQYF.

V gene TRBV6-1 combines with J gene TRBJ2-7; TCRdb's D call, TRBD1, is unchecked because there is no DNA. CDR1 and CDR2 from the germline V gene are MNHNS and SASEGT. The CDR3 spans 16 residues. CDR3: CATVMRDSFYSGEQYF.

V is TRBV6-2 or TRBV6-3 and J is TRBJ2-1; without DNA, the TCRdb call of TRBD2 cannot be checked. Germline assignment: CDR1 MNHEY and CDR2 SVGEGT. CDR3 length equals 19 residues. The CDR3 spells CASSSLAGGDIPTNNEQFF.

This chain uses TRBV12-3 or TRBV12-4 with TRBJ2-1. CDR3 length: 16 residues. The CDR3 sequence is CASMKGFLSSYNEQFF.

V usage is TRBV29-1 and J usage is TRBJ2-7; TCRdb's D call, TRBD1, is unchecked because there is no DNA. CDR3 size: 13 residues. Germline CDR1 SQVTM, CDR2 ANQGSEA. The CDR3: CSVAGINSYEQYF.

The chain's CDR3 is CARSEGLAGYNEQFF. V and J are TRBV10-1 and TRBJ2-1; the D call of TRBD2 rests on TCRdb alone, since no DNA is present to check it. The CDR3 length is 15 residues. Germline values: CDR1 WNHNN, CDR2 SYGVQD (reference sequence).

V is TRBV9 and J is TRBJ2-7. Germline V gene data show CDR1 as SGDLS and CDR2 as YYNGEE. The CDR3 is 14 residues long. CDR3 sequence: CASSPTLGFHEQYF.

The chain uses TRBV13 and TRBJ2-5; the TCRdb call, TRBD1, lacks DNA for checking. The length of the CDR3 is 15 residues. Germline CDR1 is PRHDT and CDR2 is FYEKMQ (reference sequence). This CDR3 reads CASNQLGAGEETQYF.

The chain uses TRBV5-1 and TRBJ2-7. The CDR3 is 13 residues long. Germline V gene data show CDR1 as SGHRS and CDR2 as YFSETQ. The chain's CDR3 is CASSLGPSAEQYF.

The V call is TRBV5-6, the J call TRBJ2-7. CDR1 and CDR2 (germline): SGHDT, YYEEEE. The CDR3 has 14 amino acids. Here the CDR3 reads CASSLLLISYEQYF.

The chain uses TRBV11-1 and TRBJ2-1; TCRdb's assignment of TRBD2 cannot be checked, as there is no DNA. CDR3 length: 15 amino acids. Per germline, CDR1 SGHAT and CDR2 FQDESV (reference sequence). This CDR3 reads CASSLGLAGANEQFF.

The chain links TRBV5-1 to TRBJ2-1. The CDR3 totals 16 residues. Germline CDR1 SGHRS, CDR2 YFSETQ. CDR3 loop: CASSPPLRSELNEQFF. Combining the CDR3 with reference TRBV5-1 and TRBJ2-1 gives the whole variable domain KAGVTQTPRYLIKTRGQQVTLSCSPISGHRSVSWYQQTPGQGLQFLFEYFSETQRNKGNFPGRFSGRQFSNSRSEMNVSTLELGDSALYLCASSPPLRSELNEQFFGPGTRLTVL.

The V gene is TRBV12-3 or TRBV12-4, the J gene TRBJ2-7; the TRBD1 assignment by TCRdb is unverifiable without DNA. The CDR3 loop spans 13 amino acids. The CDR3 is CASSRGATTLGYF.

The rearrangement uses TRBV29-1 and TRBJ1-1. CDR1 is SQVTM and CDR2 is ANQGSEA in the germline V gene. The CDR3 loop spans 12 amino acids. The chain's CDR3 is CSVVQLNTEAFF.

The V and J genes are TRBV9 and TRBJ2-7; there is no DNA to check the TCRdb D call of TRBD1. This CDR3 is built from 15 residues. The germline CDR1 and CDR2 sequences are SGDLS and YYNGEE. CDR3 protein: CASSVGDSSSYEQYF.